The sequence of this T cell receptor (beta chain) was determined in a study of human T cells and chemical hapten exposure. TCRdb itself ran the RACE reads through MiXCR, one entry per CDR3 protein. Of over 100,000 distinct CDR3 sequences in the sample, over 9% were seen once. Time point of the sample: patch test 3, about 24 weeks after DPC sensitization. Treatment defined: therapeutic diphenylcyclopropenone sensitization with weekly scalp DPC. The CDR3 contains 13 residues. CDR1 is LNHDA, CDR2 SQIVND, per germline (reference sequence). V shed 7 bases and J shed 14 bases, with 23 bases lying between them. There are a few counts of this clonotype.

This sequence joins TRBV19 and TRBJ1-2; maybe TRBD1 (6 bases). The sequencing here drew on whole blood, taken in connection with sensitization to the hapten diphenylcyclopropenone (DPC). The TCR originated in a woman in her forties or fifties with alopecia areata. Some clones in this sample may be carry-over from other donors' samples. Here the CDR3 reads CASTGPGAVATTF. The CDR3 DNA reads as TGTGCCAGTACCGGGCCGGGGGCCGTGGCTACAACCTTC.